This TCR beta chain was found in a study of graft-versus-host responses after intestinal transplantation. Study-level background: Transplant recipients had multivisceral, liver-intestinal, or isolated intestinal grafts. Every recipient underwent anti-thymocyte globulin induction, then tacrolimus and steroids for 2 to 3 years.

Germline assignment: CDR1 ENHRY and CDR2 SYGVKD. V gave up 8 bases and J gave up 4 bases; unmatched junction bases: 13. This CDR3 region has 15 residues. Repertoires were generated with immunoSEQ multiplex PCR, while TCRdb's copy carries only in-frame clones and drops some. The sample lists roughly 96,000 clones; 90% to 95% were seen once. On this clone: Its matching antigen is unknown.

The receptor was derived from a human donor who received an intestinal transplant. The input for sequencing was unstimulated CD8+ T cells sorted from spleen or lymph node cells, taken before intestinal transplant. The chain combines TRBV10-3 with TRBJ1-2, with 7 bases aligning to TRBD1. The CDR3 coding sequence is TGTGCCATCGGGACAGTCTCGCCAGGGGGCTATGGCTACACCTTC. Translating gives CAIGTVSPGGYGYTF.